This T cell receptor beta chain emerged from a study of spatial heterogeneity in lung cancer. Study-level information: The correlation between TCR transcript counts in tumor regions and a T cell module score from matched bulk RNA-seq was strong. Whole-study findings and limits: Counts of expanded intratumoral alpha and beta TCRs tracked tumor mutation counts.

Time point noted: sample taken at primary tumor resection. In TCRdb, the 5' RACE reads were re-called with MiXCR into one record per CDR3 protein. The sample shows roughly 20,000 distinct CDR3 sequences, under 3.5% of them seen only once. At least ten counts were recorded for this clonotype. The antigen remains undetermined. The source material was lung tumor tissue, sampled at surgery. The receptor's source is a male donor with early-stage non-small cell lung cancer.

DNA for the CDR3: TGTGCCAGCAGTTTAGGACTCCGTAGGAATGAGCAGTTCTTC. It codes for CASSLGLRRNEQFF. V is TRBV12-3 or TRBV12-4 and J is TRBJ2-1; D unresolved. V lost 1 base and J lost 7, with 11 bases in between. This CDR3 region has 14 residues.